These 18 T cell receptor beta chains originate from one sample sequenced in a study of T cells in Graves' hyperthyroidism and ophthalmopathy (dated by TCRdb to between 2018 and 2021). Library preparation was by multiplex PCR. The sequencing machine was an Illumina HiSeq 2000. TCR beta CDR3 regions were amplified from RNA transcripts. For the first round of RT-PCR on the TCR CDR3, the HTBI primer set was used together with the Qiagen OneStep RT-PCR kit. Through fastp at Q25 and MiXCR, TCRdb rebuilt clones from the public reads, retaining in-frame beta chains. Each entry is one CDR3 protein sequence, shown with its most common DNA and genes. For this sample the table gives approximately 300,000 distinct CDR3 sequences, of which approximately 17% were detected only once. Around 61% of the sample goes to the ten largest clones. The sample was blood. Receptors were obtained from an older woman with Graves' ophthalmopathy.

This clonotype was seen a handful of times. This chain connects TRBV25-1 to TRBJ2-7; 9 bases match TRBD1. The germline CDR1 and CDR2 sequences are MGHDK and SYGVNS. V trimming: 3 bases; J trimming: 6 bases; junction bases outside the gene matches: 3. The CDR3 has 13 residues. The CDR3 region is CASSDGDRAEQYF. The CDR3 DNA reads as TGTGCCAGCAGTGATGGGGACAGGGCCGAGCAGTACTTC.

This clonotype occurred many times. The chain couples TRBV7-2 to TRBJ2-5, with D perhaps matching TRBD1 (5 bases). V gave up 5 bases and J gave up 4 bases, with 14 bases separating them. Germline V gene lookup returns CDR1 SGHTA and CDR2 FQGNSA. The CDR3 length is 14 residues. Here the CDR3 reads CASSESRVGETQYF. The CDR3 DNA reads TGTGCCAGCAGCGAATCCAGGGTAGGAGAGACCCAGTACTTC.

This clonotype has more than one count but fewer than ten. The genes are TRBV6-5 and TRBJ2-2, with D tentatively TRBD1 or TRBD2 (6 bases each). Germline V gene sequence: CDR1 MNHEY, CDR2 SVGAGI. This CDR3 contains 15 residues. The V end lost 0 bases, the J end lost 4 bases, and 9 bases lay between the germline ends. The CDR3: CASSYSRGRTGELFF. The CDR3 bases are TGTGCCAGCAGTTACTCCCGGGGGCGCACCGGGGAGCTGTTTTTT.

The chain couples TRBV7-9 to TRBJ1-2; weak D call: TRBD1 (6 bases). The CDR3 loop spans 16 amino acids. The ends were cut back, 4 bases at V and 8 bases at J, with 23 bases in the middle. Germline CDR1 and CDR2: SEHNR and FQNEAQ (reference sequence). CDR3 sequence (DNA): TGTGCCAGCAGCTCGGCTCGGGGGCGAATGAAGAGCGGCTACACCTTC. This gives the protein CASSSARGRMKSGYTF.

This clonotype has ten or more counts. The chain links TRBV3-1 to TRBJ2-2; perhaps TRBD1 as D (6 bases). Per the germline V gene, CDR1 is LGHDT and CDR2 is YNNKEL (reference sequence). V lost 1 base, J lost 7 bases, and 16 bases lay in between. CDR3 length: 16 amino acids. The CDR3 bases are TGTGCCAGCAGCCAAGGTTATATAGGGACATTCGGGGAGCTGTTTTTT. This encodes CASSQGYIGTFGELFF.

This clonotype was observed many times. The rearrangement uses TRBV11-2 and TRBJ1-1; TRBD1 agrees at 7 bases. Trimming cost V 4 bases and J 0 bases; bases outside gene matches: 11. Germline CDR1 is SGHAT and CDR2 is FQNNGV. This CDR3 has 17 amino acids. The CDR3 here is CASSWEGAGRMNTEAFF. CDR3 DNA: TGTGCCAGCAGCTGGGAGGGGGCCGGCAGGATGAACACTGAAGCTTTCTTT.

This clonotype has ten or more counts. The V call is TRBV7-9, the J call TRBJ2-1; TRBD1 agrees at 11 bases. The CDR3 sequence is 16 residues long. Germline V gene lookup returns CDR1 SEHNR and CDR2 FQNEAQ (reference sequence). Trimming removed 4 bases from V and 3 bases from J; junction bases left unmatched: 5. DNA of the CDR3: TGTGCCAGCAGCTCTAGTGGGACAGGGGGCTACAATGAGCAGTTCTTC. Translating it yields CASSSSGTGGYNEQFF.

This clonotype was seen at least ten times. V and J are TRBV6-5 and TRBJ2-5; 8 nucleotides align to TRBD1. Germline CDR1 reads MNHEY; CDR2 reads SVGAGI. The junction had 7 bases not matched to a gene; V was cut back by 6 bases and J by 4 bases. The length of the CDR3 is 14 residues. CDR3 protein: CASSGQGTRETQYF. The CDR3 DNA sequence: TGTGCCAGCAGCGGACAGGGAACTCGAGAGACCCAGTACTTC.

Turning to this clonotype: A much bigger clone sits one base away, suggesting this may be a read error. In nucleotides, the CDR3 is TGTGCCAGCCGTTTGAGGGACAGACGTTTTTCTAATGAAAAACTGTTTTTT. Translating gives CASRLRDRRFSNEKLFF. V usage is TRBV28 and J usage is TRBJ1-4, with TRBD1 matching over 7 bases. The CDR3 sequence is 17 residues long. Germline V gives CDR1 MDHEN, CDR2 SYDVKM.

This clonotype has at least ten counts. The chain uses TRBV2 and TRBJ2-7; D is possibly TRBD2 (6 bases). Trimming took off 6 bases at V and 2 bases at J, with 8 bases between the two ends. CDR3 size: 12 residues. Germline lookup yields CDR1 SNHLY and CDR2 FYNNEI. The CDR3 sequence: CASRGGPYEQYF. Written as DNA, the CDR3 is TGTGCCAGCAGGGGGGGACCCTACGAGCAGTACTTC.

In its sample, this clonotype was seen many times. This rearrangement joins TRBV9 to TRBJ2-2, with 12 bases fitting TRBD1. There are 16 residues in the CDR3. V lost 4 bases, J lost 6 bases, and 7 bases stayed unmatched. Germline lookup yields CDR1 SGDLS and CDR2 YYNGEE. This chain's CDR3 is CASSSTGTGGPGELFF. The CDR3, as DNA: TGTGCCAGCAGCTCAACCGGGACAGGGGGCCCCGGGGAGCTGTTTTTT.

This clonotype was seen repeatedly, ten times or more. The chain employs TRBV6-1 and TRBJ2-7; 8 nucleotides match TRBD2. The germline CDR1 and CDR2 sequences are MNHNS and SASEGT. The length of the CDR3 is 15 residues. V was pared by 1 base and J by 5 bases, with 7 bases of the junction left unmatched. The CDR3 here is CASSEESGRIDEQYF. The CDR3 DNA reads TGTGCCAGCAGTGAAGAAAGCGGGAGAATCGACGAGCAGTACTTC.

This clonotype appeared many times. CDR3 DNA sequence: TGCAGTGCTAGAGACCACCCCGCGGGTGGCACTGAAGCTTTCTTT. Translating gives CSARDHPAGGTEAFF. The chain combines TRBV20-1 with TRBJ1-1, with no clear D. CDR1 and CDR2 from the germline V gene are DFQATT and SNEGSKA (reference sequence). CDR3 size: 15 residues. V gave up 0 bases and J gave up 4 bases, with 15 bases separating them.

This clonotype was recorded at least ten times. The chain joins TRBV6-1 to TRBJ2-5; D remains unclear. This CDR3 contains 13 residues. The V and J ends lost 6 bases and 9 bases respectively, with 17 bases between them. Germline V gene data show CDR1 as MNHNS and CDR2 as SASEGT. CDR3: CASRPDLSRAQYF. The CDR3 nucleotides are TGTGCCAGCAGACCAGACCTCAGTCGGGCCCAGTACTTC.

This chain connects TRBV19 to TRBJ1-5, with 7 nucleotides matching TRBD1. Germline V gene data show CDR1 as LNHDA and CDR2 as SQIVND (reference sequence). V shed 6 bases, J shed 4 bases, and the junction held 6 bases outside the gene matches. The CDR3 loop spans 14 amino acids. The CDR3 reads CASRPGQLNQPQHF. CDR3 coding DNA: TGTGCCAGTAGGCCGGGACAGCTTAATCAGCCCCAGCATTTT. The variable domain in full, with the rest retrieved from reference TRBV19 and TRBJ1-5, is DGGITQSPKYLFRKEGQNVTLSCEQNLNHDAMYWYRQDPGQGLRLIYYSQIVNDFQKGDIAEGYSVSREKKESFPLTVTSAQKNPTAFYLCASRPGQLNQPQHFGDGTRLSIL.

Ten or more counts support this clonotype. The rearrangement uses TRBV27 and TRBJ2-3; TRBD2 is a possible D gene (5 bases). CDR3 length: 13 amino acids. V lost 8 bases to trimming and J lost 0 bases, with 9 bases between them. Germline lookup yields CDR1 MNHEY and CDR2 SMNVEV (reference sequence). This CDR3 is CASGRGSTDTQYF. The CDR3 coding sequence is TGTGCCAGCGGTCGAGGGAGCACAGATACGCAGTATTTT.

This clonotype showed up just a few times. Here the CDR3 DNA reads TGCAGTGCTAGAGATCCGGCCAGGGGGCTCGAGCAGTACTTC. Its translation: CSARDPARGLEQYF. This chain joins TRBV20-1 and TRBJ2-7; 8 nucleotides line up with TRBD1. CDR1 and CDR2 (germline): DFQATT, SNEGSKA (reference sequence). V dropped 0 bases and J dropped 6; count of bases not matched to a gene: 7. This CDR3 spans 14 amino acids.

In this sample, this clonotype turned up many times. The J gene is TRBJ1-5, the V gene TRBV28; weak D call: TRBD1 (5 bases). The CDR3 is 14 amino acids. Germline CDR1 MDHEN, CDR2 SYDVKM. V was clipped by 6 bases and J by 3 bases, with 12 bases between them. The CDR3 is CASSLTADNQPQHF. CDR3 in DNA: TGTGCCAGCAGCCTGACAGCGGACAATCAGCCCCAGCATTTT. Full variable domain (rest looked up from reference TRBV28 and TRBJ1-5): DVKVTQSSRYLVKRTGEKVFLECVQDMDHENMFWYRQDPGLGLRLIYFSYDVKMKEKGDIPEGYSVSREKKERFSLILESASTNQTSMYLCASSLTADNQPQHFGDGTRLSIL.